Each of the 30 T cell receptor beta chains below was sequenced from the same sample in a study of CD8 T cells in ankylosing spondylitis (TCRdb year 2017). The library was obtained by 5' RACE. TCRdb shows the sequencer as Illumina HiSeq 2500. TCRdb reanalyzed the raw reads on its own, using fastp at Q25 for trimming and MiXCR for clone calling, and kept in-frame beta chains. Entries are consolidated by CDR3 protein sequence, retaining the most common genes and DNA. This sample is represented by around 130,000 distinct CDR3 sequences; roughly an eighth of them were singletons. Together, the top ten hold under 3% of the sample. Material for sequencing was blood, either unsorted or a sorted T cell fraction (not recorded which). These receptors all come from a female donor with ankylosing spondylitis or in good health (not recorded which).

The sample holds many counts of this clonotype. The chain has TRBV12-3 or TRBV12-4 and TRBJ2-1; 16 bases are shared with TRBD2. This CDR3 region has 17 residues. V was clipped by 7 bases and J by 0 bases; unmatched bases: 3. In nucleotides, the CDR3 is TGTGCCAGCAAGGGACTAGCGGGGGGGAGCTCCTACAATGAGCAGTTCTTC. This translates into CASKGLAGGSSYNEQFF.

The chain joins TRBV6-1 to TRBJ2-7, with D maybe TRBD2 (6 bases). The V and J ends lost 3 bases and 3 bases respectively, with 15 bases between them. Germline assignment: CDR1 MNHNS and CDR2 SASEGT. The CDR3 is 15 residues long. CDR3 nucleotide sequence: TGTGCCAGCAGTGACTTAGCGGCTAACCTCTACGAGCAGTACTTC. Protein product: CASSDLAANLYEQYF.

A few counts support this clonotype. The J gene is TRBJ1-5, the V gene TRBV10-3; possible D gene TRBD1, 5 bases. This CDR3 comprises 15 residues. Trimming shortened V by 7 bases and J by 1 base, and 14 bases separated the two germline ends. Germline V CDR1 and CDR2: ENHRY, SYGVKD. The CDR3 bases are TGTGCCATCAAAAGGGGCCAGGACAGCAATCAGCCCCAGCATTTT. Translated: CAIKRGQDSNQPQHF.

The CDR3 spells CASTAGVRYEQYF. The CDR3 DNA is TGTGCCAGCACCGCGGGAGTACGCTACGAGCAGTACTTC. V gene TRBV12-3 or TRBV12-4 combines with J gene TRBJ2-7; 7 bases are shared with TRBD2. This CDR3 has 13 amino acids. The J segment lost 3 bases and the V segment lost 7 bases, leaving 6 bases of the junction unmatched.

This clonotype occurred many times. This chain links TRBV3-1 with TRBJ2-5; 9 nucleotides line up with TRBD2. The germline V gene encodes CDR1 LGHDT and CDR2 YNNKEL (reference sequence). With V trimmed by 3 bases and J by 4 bases, 3 bases remained unmatched. The CDR3 contains 14 residues. The CDR3 loop reads CASSHGTSIETQYF. CDR3 bases: TGTGCCAGCAGCCACGGGACTAGCATAGAGACCCAGTACTTC.

This chain uses TRBV29-1 with TRBJ2-4, with D tentatively TRBD1 or TRBD2 (5 bases each). The V gene lost 6 bases and the J gene lost 4 bases, with 13 bases spanning the gap. The CDR3 totals 13 residues. Germline V CDR1 and CDR2: SQVTM, ANQGSEA. The DNA for the CDR3 is TGCAGCGTCGTGGACTGGGGGAAAAACATTCAGTACTTC. This encodes CSVVDWGKNIQYF.

CDR3 residues: CASSTFRDRGTRGQPQHF. The CDR3 DNA follows: TGTGCCAGCAGCACCTTCCGGGACAGGGGGACGAGGGGTCAGCCCCAGCATTTT. The chain has TRBV5-6 and TRBJ1-5, with 11 bases lining up with TRBD1. The CDR3 spans 18 residues. From germline, CDR1 is SGHDT and CDR2 YYEEEE. Losses at the gene ends were 4 bases for V and 6 bases for J; bases not matched to a gene: 15.

The sample holds many counts of this clonotype. V usage is TRBV20-1 and J usage is TRBJ2-1; possibly TRBD2 for D (6 bases). V dropped 5 bases and J dropped 3 bases, with 20 bases sitting between them. CDR1 and CDR2 from the germline V gene are DFQATT and SNEGSKA (reference sequence). CDR3 length equals 16 residues. The CDR3 is CSAPPGEGTYYNEQFF. For the CDR3, the DNA is TGCAGTGCTCCCCCGGGAGAAGGAACGTACTACAATGAGCAGTTCTTC.

This chain uses TRBV30 with TRBJ2-1; 7 bases map to TRBD2. Germline CDR1 and CDR2: GTSNPN and SVGIG (reference sequence). With 2 bases clipped from V and 2 bases from J, the junction kept 6 bases outside the gene matches. The CDR3 is 15 amino acids. The CDR3 loop reads CAWSQWEGPYNEQFF. The CDR3 coding sequence is TGTGCCTGGAGTCAGTGGGAGGGCCCCTACAATGAGCAGTTCTTC.

In this sample, this clonotype turned up many times. The V and J genes are TRBV7-9 and TRBJ2-3; TRBD1 is a possible D gene (5 bases). This CDR3 comprises 13 residues. V was cut by 4 bases and J by 3 bases, with 8 bases left in between. CDR1 SEHNR and CDR2 FQNEAQ come from the germline V gene (reference sequence). CDR3 sequence: CASSSAGTDTQYF. The DNA for the CDR3 is TGTGCCAGCAGCTCCGCAGGGACAGATACGCAGTATTTT.

The chain joins TRBV10-3 to TRBJ2-7, with D perhaps being TRBD1 or TRBD2 (5 bases each). Germline loops: CDR1 ENHRY, CDR2 SYGVKD. The V end lost 8 bases, the J end lost 5 bases, and 13 bases lay between the germline ends. This CDR3 is 12 amino acids long. DNA of the CDR3: TGTGCCATCGGCTCTCGGGGCGACGAGCAGTACTTC. Its protein product is CAIGSRGDEQYF.

Comments on this clonotype: Just one base apart from a much larger clone, this may be a read error. CDR3 protein: CANSISTGNQPQHF. The DNA of the CDR3 is TGTGCCAACAGTATCTCTACAGGGAATCAGCCCCAGCATTTT. The V and J genes are TRBV12-3 or TRBV12-4 and TRBJ1-5; weak D call: TRBD1 (6 bases). CDR3 length: 14 residues.

This clonotype has a count of ten or more. This chain uses TRBV6-1 with TRBJ1-4; D is uncertain. This CDR3 contains 15 residues. V lost 6 bases and J lost 0, with 11 bases in between. Germline V gives CDR1 MNHNS, CDR2 SASEGT. CDR3 bases: TGTGCCAGCAGGAACCGGGTCACAACTAATGAAAAACTGTTTTTT. Residues: CASRNRVTTNEKLFF.

This clonotype has a count of ten or more. The V call is TRBV6-1, the J call TRBJ2-7, with no clear D. The CDR3 is made up of 14 amino acids. In germline, CDR1 is MNHNS, CDR2 SASEGT. The V end lost 6 bases, the J end lost 6 bases, and 18 bases lay between the germline ends. The CDR3 sequence is CASRRPEKVGEQYF. The CDR3 DNA follows: TGTGCCAGCAGAAGACCAGAAAAGGTGGGCGAGCAGTACTTC.

This rearrangement joins TRBV5-5 to TRBJ1-5, with D possibly being TRBD1 (5 bases). This CDR3 region has 15 residues. Per germline, CDR1 SGHKS and CDR2 YYEKEE (reference sequence). The V end lost 3 bases, the J end lost 3 bases, and 13 bases lay between the germline ends. CDR3 amino acids: CASSWGGLNNQPQHF. The CDR3 coding sequence is TGTGCCAGCAGCTGGGGCGGCTTAAACAATCAGCCCCAGCATTTT.

This clonotype has a count of ten or more. J is TRBJ2-1 and V is TRBV5-5, with 7 bases lining up with TRBD1. This CDR3 spans 15 amino acids. The trim removed 1 base at V and 4 bases at J, leaving 5 bases unmatched. Per the germline V gene, CDR1 is SGHKS and CDR2 is YYEKEE (reference sequence). CDR3 in DNA: TGTGCCAGCAGCTTGAAGGGGGCTACTTACAATGAGCAGTTCTTC. Translation: CASSLKGATYNEQFF.

In this sample, this clonotype turned up many times. The V gene is TRBV10-3, the J gene TRBJ2-1; 7 bases are shared with TRBD2. The junction had 25 bases not matched to a gene; V was cut back by 6 bases and J by 8 bases. Per germline, CDR1 ENHRY and CDR2 SYGVKD. CDR3 length: 19 residues. As DNA, the CDR3 is TGTGCCATCAGGTCGGGTGCGGGAGTCAACCCCAGTTGGCCGCATGAGCAGTTCTTC. It translates to CAIRSGAGVNPSWPHEQFF.

The chain links TRBV20-1 to TRBJ1-2; possible D gene TRBD1, 6 bases. Germline V gene sequence: CDR1 DFQATT, CDR2 SNEGSKA (reference sequence). The ends were cut back, 4 bases at V and 1 base at J, with 10 bases in the middle. The CDR3 runs to 13 residues. CDR3 DNA: TGCAGTGCTACCTTGGACAGTAACTATGGCTACACCTTC. Its protein product is CSATLDSNYGYTF.

The chain uses TRBV20-1 and TRBJ2-2; TRBD1 matches 7 bases. Trimming cost V 6 bases and J 4 bases; bases outside gene matches: 8. The CDR3 sequence is 14 residues long. Germline CDR1 is DFQATT and CDR2 is SNEGSKA (reference sequence). The CDR3 sequence is CSARTGLTTGELFF. The CDR3 DNA reads TGCAGTGCCAGGACAGGACTCACCACCGGGGAGCTGTTTTTT.

This rearrangement joins TRBV12-3 or TRBV12-4 to TRBJ1-1, with no clear D. V lost 3 bases and J 4 bases, leaving 3 bases between the germline ends. This CDR3 spans 11 amino acids. CDR3 DNA: TGTGCCAGCAGTTTGTCCACTGAAGCTTTCTTT. It encodes CASSLSTEAFF.

This clonotype was picked up many times. This chain uses TRBV4-1 with TRBJ2-5, with 9 nucleotides matching TRBD1. The CDR3 sequence is 17 residues long. J was trimmed by 4 bases and V by 0 bases; bases with no gene match: 9. Germline-derived CDR1 and CDR2 are MGHRA and YSYEKL. The CDR3 region is CASSQDQGQGRPETQYF. CDR3 nucleotides: TGCGCCAGCAGCCAAGACCAGGGACAGGGAAGGCCAGAGACCCAGTACTTC.

The table lists this clonotype with a few counts. The V gene is TRBV18, the J gene TRBJ2-3; D call uncertain. Per germline, CDR1 KGHSH and CDR2 LQKENI. Deletions cut 3 bases from V and 3 bases from J, with 7 bases between. CDR3 size: 13 residues. CDR3 DNA sequence: TGTGCCAGCTCACCGAGAACGACAGATACGCAGTATTTT. It yields the protein CASSPRTTDTQYF.

This clonotype was observed a few times. CDR3 region: CASSPLPSGAFVYTF. The CDR3 coding sequence is TGTGCCAGCAGCCCACTCCCTTCGGGTGCCTTCGTCTACACCTTC. This sequence joins TRBV6-1 and TRBJ1-2; D ambiguous. V lost 6 bases to trimming and J lost 10 bases, with 24 bases between them. The CDR3 contains 15 residues. Germline CDR1 is MNHNS and CDR2 is SASEGT.

J is TRBJ1-1 and V is TRBV19; D is undetermined. CDR3 length equals 13 residues. Germline V gene data show CDR1 as LNHDA and CDR2 as SQIVND (reference sequence). V was pared by 6 bases and J by 1 base, with 9 bases between. CDR3 nucleotide sequence: TGTGCCAGTAGGTCCGGGTGGAACACTGAAGCTTTCTTT. The encoded protein is CASRSGWNTEAFF.

The chain employs TRBV5-6 and TRBJ2-3, with D unresolved. The CDR3 extends over 17 amino acids. CDR1 is SGHDT, CDR2 YYEEEE, per germline. Trimming shortened V by 1 base and J by 1 base, and 16 bases separated the two germline ends. For the CDR3, the DNA is TGTGCCAGCAGCTTGCCCCCCTGTGGTCCCTGCACAGATACGCAGTATTTT. This encodes CASSLPPCGPCTDTQYF.

This clonotype has at least ten counts. The chain carries TRBV29-1 and TRBJ2-3, with D unresolved. V lost 8 bases, J lost 4 bases, and 10 bases lay in between. CDR1 and CDR2 (germline): SQVTM, ANQGSEA. CDR3 length: 11 amino acids. As DNA, the CDR3 is TGCAGCATCCTTCGTCCAGATACGCAGTATTTT. This encodes CSILRPDTQYF.

This clonotype was counted a few times. V and J are TRBV29-1 and TRBJ2-7; D not resolved. The V end lost 6 bases, the J end lost 0 bases, and 12 bases lay between the germline ends. This CDR3 spans 13 amino acids. CDR1 SQVTM and CDR2 ANQGSEA come from the germline V gene. CDR3 in DNA: TGCAGCGTGACTGATGTGACCTCCTACGAGCAGTACTTC. As protein: CSVTDVTSYEQYF.

This clonotype was observed at least ten times. V is TRBV7-2 and J is TRBJ1-2, with D possibly matching TRBD1 (6 bases). Germline-derived CDR1 and CDR2 are SGHTA and FQGNSA. This CDR3 is built from 16 residues. The V gene lost 1 base and the J gene lost 0 bases, with 12 bases spanning the gap. The CDR3 DNA reads TGTGCCAGCAGCTTAGGGGGGACAAATGCTAACTATGGCTACACCTTC. This codes for CASSLGGTNANYGYTF.

This clonotype was seen many times. The rearrangement uses TRBV7-2 and TRBJ2-7; D gene unclear. Per the germline V gene, CDR1 is SGHTA and CDR2 is FQGNSA. V was clipped by 3 bases and J by 3 bases, with 3 bases between them. The CDR3 is made up of 11 amino acids. CDR3 DNA: TGTGCCAGCAGCTTGTACTACGAGCAGTACTTC. The encoded protein is CASSLYYEQYF.

This clonotype was counted between two and nine times. The chain is built from TRBV10-3 and TRBJ1-2, with a weak D call TRBD1 (6 bases). Between the trimmed V and J ends, which lost 6 bases and 3 bases, there was a span of 14 bases. Germline V gives CDR1 ENHRY, CDR2 SYGVKD. CDR3 length: 14 amino acids. CDR3 loop: CAIRLGQTHYGYTF. CDR3 nucleotide sequence: TGTGCCATCAGACTCGGACAGACCCACTATGGCTACACCTTC.